The entry that follows covers one T cell receptor (beta chain) sequence. Trimming at V came to 5 bases and at J to 6 bases, leaving 13 bases not matched to a gene. This CDR3 is 15 amino acids long. Germline CDR1 MDHEN, CDR2 SYDVKM. The protocol was immunoSEQ multiplex PCR, while the TCRdb copy is restricted to in-frame clones and leaves out a portion. The repertoire holds roughly 200,000 clones, 70% to 90% seen once, with 3% to 4% in the top ten. These data originate in a study of blood T cell repertoires in COVID-19. This sequence originates from a man aged 60 to 75 with acute or convalescent COVID-19. Specimen: peripheral blood. The chain combines TRBV28 with TRBJ2-7; 7 bases map to TRBD1. The CDR3 DNA reads TGTGCCAGCAGTGCCGGTGGGACAGTTCTCTCCGAGCAGTACTTC. Protein: CASSAGGTVLSEQYF.